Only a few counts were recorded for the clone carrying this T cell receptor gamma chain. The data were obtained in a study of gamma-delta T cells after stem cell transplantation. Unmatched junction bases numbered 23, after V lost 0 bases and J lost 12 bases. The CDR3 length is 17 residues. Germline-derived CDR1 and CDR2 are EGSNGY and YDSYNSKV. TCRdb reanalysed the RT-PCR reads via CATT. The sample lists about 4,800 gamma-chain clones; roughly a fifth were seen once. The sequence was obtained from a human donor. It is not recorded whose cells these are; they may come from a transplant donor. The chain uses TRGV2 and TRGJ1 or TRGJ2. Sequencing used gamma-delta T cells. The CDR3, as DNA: TGTGCCACCTGGGACGGGCCAAGTGAACGGAGGGAGAAGAGGAAACTCTTT. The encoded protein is CATWDGPSERREKRKLF.